These 26 T cell receptor beta chains were sequenced from one sample in a study of shared clonotypes between healthy human individuals. Data came from immunoSEQ multiplex PCR; TCRdb stores just in-frame clones and leaves some out. The top ten hold 0.3% to 0.45% of the sample, which has fewer than 1.6 million clones, just under 99% seen once. The sample taken for sequencing was naive CD4+ T cells sorted from blood. Subset denoted: CD45RA+ positively selected. All receptors come from a man younger than 40 in good health.

The CDR3 region is CASSFGLAGAGELFF. The CDR3 coding sequence is TGTGCCAGCAGCTTCGGACTAGCGGGAGCCGGGGAGCTGTTTTTT. The chain joins TRBV7-6 to TRBJ2-2; TRBD2 agrees at 13 bases. V dropped 3 bases and J dropped 6; count of bases not matched to a gene: 1. The CDR3 consists of 15 residues. Germline-derived CDR1 and CDR2 are SGHVS and FNYEAQ.

A note on this clone: Within the sample, other DNA sequences also encode this same CDR3. The chain uses TRBV5-1 and TRBJ1-4; D is possibly TRBD1 (6 bases). V lost 0 bases, J lost 4 bases, and 7 bases lay in between. Looked up from germline, CDR1 is SGHRS and CDR2 is YFSETQ. This CDR3 region has 14 residues. The CDR3 protein is CASSLGQVNEKLFF. CDR3 nucleotides: TGCGCCAGCAGCTTGGGACAGGTTAATGAAAAACTGTTTTTT.

The CDR3: CASSNQVGGTDTQYF. For the CDR3, the DNA is TGTGCCAGCAGCAATCAGGTTGGGGGCACAGATACGCAGTATTTT. V usage is TRBV5-8 and J usage is TRBJ2-3; D is ambiguous. The CDR3 contains 15 residues. Germline CDR1 SGHTS, CDR2 YDEGEE. Trimming took off 4 bases at V and 1 base at J, with 13 bases between the two ends.

V usage is TRBV18 and J usage is TRBJ2-7; 9 bases line up with TRBD2. The CDR3 has 17 residues. Germline-derived CDR1 and CDR2 are KGHSH and LQKENI. V dropped 1 base and J dropped 3; count of bases not matched to a gene: 10. The CDR3 region is CASSPLSGLAGHYEQYF. DNA for the CDR3: TGTGCCAGCTCACCACTGAGCGGTCTAGCGGGGCACTACGAGCAGTACTTC.

The chain carries TRBV14 and TRBJ2-7; weak D call: TRBD1 (6 bases). In germline, CDR1 is SGHDN, CDR2 FVKESK. V lost 4 bases and J 3 bases, leaving 22 bases between the germline ends. The CDR3 sequence is 17 residues long. In nucleotides, the CDR3 is TGTGCCAGCAGCCCTGGGTGGGGGCAGGGGATAAACTACGAGCAGTACTTC. Amino acid sequence: CASSPGWGQGINYEQYF.

This chain connects TRBV2 to TRBJ2-1; D perhaps matches TRBD2 (6 bases). The CDR3 contains 17 residues. Per the germline V gene, CDR1 is SNHLY and CDR2 is FYNNEI. Trimming left V 6 bases short and J 4 bases short, with 22 bases between. CDR3 nucleotides: TGTGCCAGCAGAAGTTCTCGTACCGGGACTTCTTACAATGAGCAGTTCTTC. This gives the protein CASRSSRTGTSYNEQFF.

The chain employs TRBV5-1 and TRBJ2-3; D assignment may be TRBD1 or TRBD2 (6 bases each). Trimming shortened V by 4 bases and J by 4 bases, and 19 bases separated the two germline ends. Germline loops: CDR1 SGHRS, CDR2 YFSETQ. The CDR3 length is 16 residues. The chain's CDR3 is CASSILVGGAADTQYF. CDR3 DNA sequence: TGCGCCAGCAGCATACTAGTGGGGGGCGCGGCAGATACGCAGTATTTT.

The chain joins TRBV7-6 to TRBJ2-3; the D gene is possibly TRBD1 (5 bases). V lost 0 bases, J lost 6 bases, and 13 bases lay in between. The CDR3 sequence is 15 residues long. Germline CDR1 SGHVS, CDR2 FNYEAQ. The CDR3 loop is CASSLARQNFDTQYF. The CDR3 nucleotides read TGTGCCAGCAGCTTAGCGAGACAGAATTTTGATACGCAGTATTTT.

This rearrangement joins TRBV9 to TRBJ2-7, with 8 bases lining up with TRBD1. The germline V gene has CDR1 SGDLS and CDR2 YYNGEE. With V trimmed by 3 bases and J by 6 bases, 8 bases remained unmatched. This CDR3 spans 14 amino acids. The CDR3 DNA reads TGTGCCAGCAGCGCCCTGGGGACAGGATCCGAGCAGTACTTC. It yields the protein CASSALGTGSEQYF.

V usage is TRBV5-4 and J usage is TRBJ2-7; D is uncertain. Per germline, CDR1 SGHNT and CDR2 YYREEE (reference sequence). The CDR3 is 13 amino acids. Trimming shortened V by 0 bases and J by 0 bases, and 4 bases separated the two germline ends. CDR3 sequence (DNA): TGTGCCAGCAGCTTGGACTTCTCCTACGAGCAGTACTTC. Protein sequence: CASSLDFSYEQYF.

This clone was counted a single time. The V and J genes are TRBV5-5 and TRBJ2-7; D is possibly TRBD2 (5 bases). Germline V gene lookup returns CDR1 SGHKS and CDR2 YYEKEE (reference sequence). Between the trimmed V and J ends, which lost 3 bases and 0 bases, there was a span of 13 bases. This CDR3 has 15 residues. CDR3 nucleotides: TGTGCCAGCAGCTGGCAAGCGGCGAGCTCCTACGAGCAGTACTTC. It codes for CASSWQAASSYEQYF.

This chain joins TRBV6-4 and TRBJ2-7; perhaps TRBD1 as D (6 bases). The CDR3 extends over 10 amino acids. Germline V gene sequence: CDR1 MRHNA, CDR2 SNTAGT. CDR3 amino acids: CASGHDQGLV. In DNA form, the CDR3 reads TGTGCCAGCGGCCATGACCAGGGGTTGGTC.

This clone was detected only once. The rearrangement joins TRBV28 to TRBJ1-5; 8 nucleotides agree with TRBD1. With 6 bases clipped from V and 6 bases from J, the junction kept 7 bases outside the gene matches. This CDR3 has 14 amino acids. Germline V CDR1 and CDR2: MDHEN, SYDVKM. CDR3 nucleotides: TGTGCCAGCAGGGGACAGGCCCGGGGTCAGCCCCAGCATTTT. Translation: CASRGQARGQPQHF.

The V gene is TRBV10-3, the J gene TRBJ1-2, with D hard to call. Germline values: CDR1 ENHRY, CDR2 SYGVKD. V lost 2 bases and J 6 bases, leaving 22 bases between the germline ends. The CDR3 consists of 17 residues. CDR3: CAISEGYRGTEGDGYTF. Here the CDR3 DNA reads TGTGCCATCAGTGAGGGTTATCGAGGAACGGAGGGCGATGGCTACACCTTC.

The V call is TRBV18, the J call TRBJ1-1, with TRBD1 identical over 7 bases. The CDR3 is 14 amino acids. Germline lookup yields CDR1 KGHSH and CDR2 LQKENI. J gave up 8 bases and V 3 bases, and 9 bases lay outside the gene matches. The CDR3 nucleotides are TGTGCCAGCTCACCGACAGGGTTCGGAGGGGAAGCTTTCTTT. This sequence encodes CASSPTGFGGEAFF.

CDR3 coding DNA: TGCGCCAGCAGCGGGGACAGGGTTCGCGGCGAGCAGTACTTC. Its translation: CASSGDRVRGEQYF. The chain links TRBV5-1 to TRBJ2-7, with TRBD1 matching over 9 bases. The V and J ends lost 4 bases and 6 bases, in that order; junction bases with no gene match: 8. The CDR3 spans 14 residues. Germline V gene lookup returns CDR1 SGHRS and CDR2 YFSETQ.

This chain uses TRBV19 with TRBJ1-2, with D unclear. Between the trimmed V and J ends, which lost 5 bases and 4 bases, there was a span of 8 bases. CDR1 is LNHDA and CDR2 is SQIVND in the germline V gene (reference sequence). This CDR3 contains 12 residues. Here the CDR3 DNA reads TGTGCCAGTAGTGAGCGCGGCTATGGCTACACCTTC. Amino acids: CASSERGYGYTF. The full variable domain, its missing parts supplied by reference TRBV19 and TRBJ1-2, is DGGITQSPKYLFRKEGQNVTLSCEQNLNHDAMYWYRQDPGQGLRLIYYSQIVNDFQKGDIAEGYSVSREKKESFPLTVTSAQKNPTAFYLCASSERGYGYTFGSGTRLTVV.

The V call is TRBV6-1, the J call TRBJ1-2, with 7 bases that match TRBD1. With V trimmed by 9 bases and J by 1 base, 8 bases remained unmatched. The CDR3 is 14 residues long. Germline V gives CDR1 MNHNS, CDR2 SASEGT. The CDR3 nucleotides are TGTGCCAGTTCTCCAGGGGGGGTTAACTATGGCTACACCTTC. It specifies CASSPGGVNYGYTF.

This sequence joins TRBV11-3 and TRBJ2-1; D remains unclear. The CDR3 extends over 14 amino acids. Germline V gene data show CDR1 as SGHNT and CDR2 as YENEEA. The V and J ends lost 5 bases and 0 bases respectively, with 8 bases between them. CDR3 sequence reads: CASSKASSYNEQFF. The CDR3 DNA reads TGTGCCAGCAGCAAAGCAAGCTCCTACAATGAGCAGTTCTTC.

The gene calls are TRBV5-6 and TRBJ2-5; D may be TRBD1 or TRBD2 (5 bases each). Germline V gene lookup returns CDR1 SGHDT and CDR2 YYEEEE. The CDR3 covers 14 residues. V lost 0 bases and J lost 3, with 9 bases in between. The CDR3 DNA reads as TGTGCCAGCAGCTTGGCGGGGCCTAAAGAGACCCAGTACTTC. This gives the protein CASSLAGPKETQYF.

The table lists this clone with a few counts. The genes are TRBV18 and TRBJ1-2; 7 nucleotides align to TRBD1. V shed 5 bases and J 6 bases; nucleotides not matched to a gene: 9. The V gene's germline CDR1 is KGHSH and CDR2 LQKENI. The CDR3 covers 14 residues. The chain's CDR3 is CASSSGYRGDGYTF. The CDR3 coding sequence is TGTGCCAGCTCATCAGGGTACAGGGGAGATGGCTACACCTTC.

The chain is built from TRBV7-8 and TRBJ2-2, with D hard to call. V shed 1 base and J shed 6 bases, with 9 bases lying between them. Germline loops: CDR1 SGHVS, CDR2 FQNEAQ. This CDR3 spans 14 amino acids. In nucleotides, the CDR3 is TGTGCCAGCAGCTTAGGACCCACATCCGGGGAGCTGTTTTTT. Encoded protein: CASSLGPTSGELFF.

The CDR3 nucleotides are TGTGCCACCAGCAGAGGGACTAGCGGAGAGACCCAGTACTTC. It codes for CATSRGTSGETQYF. The J gene is TRBJ2-5, the V gene TRBV15; 10 bases are a match to TRBD2. The CDR3 is 14 residues long. V shed 1 base, J shed 4 bases, and the junction held 0 bases outside the gene matches. In germline, CDR1 is LNHNV, CDR2 YYDKDF (reference sequence).

The chain joins TRBV29-1 to TRBJ2-1; 7 nucleotides align to TRBD2. The CDR3 has 16 amino acids. The J segment lost 0 bases and the V segment lost 1 base, leaving 6 bases of the junction unmatched. The germline gives CDR1 SQVTM, CDR2 ANQGSEA. This CDR3 reads CSVEGWGGSSYNEQFF. CDR3 sequence (DNA): TGCAGCGTTGAAGGTTGGGGGGGGAGCTCCTACAATGAGCAGTTCTTC.

Details on this clone: Other DNA sequences within the sample encode an identical CDR3. V usage is TRBV10-3 and J usage is TRBJ2-5; perhaps D is TRBD1 or TRBD2 (5 bases each). The CDR3 loop spans 15 amino acids. Germline loops: CDR1 ENHRY, CDR2 SYGVKD. Trimming cost V 0 bases and J 1 base, with 9 bases left between them. The CDR3 is CAISESRGPQETQYF. The CDR3 nucleotides read TGTGCCATCAGTGAGTCTCGGGGCCCCCAAGAGACCCAGTACTTC.

V and J are TRBV15 and TRBJ2-1, with unresolved D. Germline assignment: CDR1 LNHNV and CDR2 YYDKDF (reference sequence). The CDR3 has 12 residues. The V end lost 4 bases, the J end lost 7 bases, and 8 bases lay between the germline ends. CDR3 DNA sequence: TGTGCCACCAGCACTCGTACAAATGAGCAGTTCTTC. Encoded protein: CATSTRTNEQFF. The full variable domain, with the rest looked up from reference TRBV15 and TRBJ2-1, is DAMVIQNPRYQVTQFGKPVTLSCSQTLNHNVMYWYQQKSSQAPKLLFHYYDKDFNNEADTPDNFQSRRPNTSFCFLDIRSPGLGDTAMYLCATSTRTNEQFFGPGTRLTVL.